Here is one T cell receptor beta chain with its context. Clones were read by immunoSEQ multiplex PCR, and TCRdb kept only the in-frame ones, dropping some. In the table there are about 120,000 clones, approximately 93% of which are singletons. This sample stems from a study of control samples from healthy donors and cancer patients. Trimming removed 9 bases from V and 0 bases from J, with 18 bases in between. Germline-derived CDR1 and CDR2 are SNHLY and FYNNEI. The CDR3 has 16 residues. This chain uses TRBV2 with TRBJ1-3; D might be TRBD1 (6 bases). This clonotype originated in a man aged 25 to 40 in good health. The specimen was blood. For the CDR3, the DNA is TGTGCCAGTCTGATTACGACAGGTCGCTCTGGAAACACCATATATTTT. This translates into CASLITTGRSGNTIYF.